The next 13 T cell receptor beta chains were all read from a single sample in a study of regulatory T cells in long-lasting Graves disease. According to the study, TCR beta libraries were built with iRepertoire HTBI primers and CDR3-region Arm-PCR. TCRdb recomputed calls from the multiplex PCR reads with MiXCR, one row per CDR3 protein. The table lists roughly 420,000 distinct CDR3 sequences, 16% of them singletons. Regarding time point: newly diagnosed GD, antithyroid drugs for less than 3 months. Preparation of the TCR library used RNA extracted from PBMCs. These data are also associated with another study on T cells in Graves' hyperthyroidism and ophthalmopathy.

The sample consisted of peripheral blood mononuclear cells (PBMCs), taken at new diagnosis, from a patient treated with antithyroid drugs. The receptors were sampled from a woman aged 18-29 years with Graves disease.

This clonotype showed up many times. The rearrangement links TRBV28 to TRBJ2-5; D ambiguous. Trimming stripped 5 bases from V and 3 bases from J, with 10 bases between. In germline, CDR1 is MDHEN, CDR2 SYDVKM. This CDR3 contains 13 residues. The CDR3, as DNA: TGTGCCAGCAGTAACAGAGGAAAAGAGACCCAGTACTTC. It codes for CASSNRGKETQYF.

This clonotype showed up just a few times. The chain links TRBV20-1 to TRBJ2-5; D is undetermined. Between the trimmed V and J ends, which lost 1 base and 5 bases, there was a span of 11 bases. CDR3 length: 13 amino acids. The V gene's germline CDR1 is DFQATT and CDR2 SNEGSKA (reference sequence). The CDR3 here is CSARGMGYETQYF. In nucleotides, the CDR3 is TGCAGTGCTAGAGGCATGGGTTACGAGACCCAGTACTTC.

V is TRBV27 and J is TRBJ1-2, with D possibly TRBD1 on 5 matching bases. This CDR3 region has 14 residues. Trimming shortened V by 2 bases and J by 7 bases, and 14 bases separated the two germline ends. Germline CDR1 reads MNHEY; CDR2 reads SMNVEV (reference sequence). The CDR3 DNA reads as TGTGCCAGCAGTTTAAGAGGGGTGGGTTCTGGCTACACCTTC. It is translated as CASSLRGVGSGYTF.

This clonotype appeared a few times. J is TRBJ1-3 and V is TRBV5-1; TRBD1 might be the D (6 bases). This CDR3 is built from 14 residues. Trimming removed 0 bases at V and 3 bases at J, with 7 bases between. Germline loops: CDR1 SGHRS, CDR2 YFSETQ. CDR3 sequence (DNA): TGCGCCAGCAGCTTGGAACAGGGTGGAAACACCATATATTTT. It yields the protein CASSLEQGGNTIYF.

The chain couples TRBV20-1 to TRBJ2-4; 12 bases match TRBD2. The J segment lost 5 bases and the V segment lost 5 bases, leaving 10 bases of the junction unmatched. The CDR3 length is 16 residues. Germline V CDR1 and CDR2: DFQATT, SNEGSKA (reference sequence). The CDR3 reads CSARSLAGGRENIQYF. For the CDR3, the DNA is TGCAGTGCTCGAAGCCTAGCGGGAGGGCGGGAAAACATTCAGTACTTC.

For this clonotype: An end of the junction differs from the germline gene, which may be a read error. The rearrangement joins TRBV12-3 or TRBV12-4 to TRBJ1-1; a weak D match, TRBD1 (6 bases). The CDR3 has 11 residues. The CDR3, as DNA: TGTGCCGGCAGACTAGGGGGGAGAGCTTTCTTT. It translates to CAGRLGGRAFF.

The chain links TRBV24-1 to TRBJ2-2; TRBD1 aligns across 8 bases. J lost 3 bases, V lost 3 bases, and 5 bases had no gene match. Germline V gene sequence: CDR1 KGHDR, CDR2 SFDVKD. The CDR3 has 16 amino acids. The CDR3 DNA sequence: TGTGCCACCAGTGATCGAACAGGGGGAGACACCGGGGAGCTGTTTTTT. The encoded protein is CATSDRTGGDTGELFF.

This clonotype has a count of ten or more. The chain combines TRBV12-3 or TRBV12-4 with TRBJ1-1, with TRBD1 matching 8 bases. Unmatched junction bases numbered 15, after V lost 5 bases and J lost 4 bases. The CDR3 loop spans 17 amino acids. The CDR3 region is CASSPRTGTDGGTEAFF. CDR3 DNA: TGTGCCAGCAGTCCGCGGACAGGGACCGACGGTGGCACTGAAGCTTTCTTT.

The chain uses TRBV7-2 and TRBJ1-2; 8 bases map to TRBD1. The J segment lost 4 bases and the V segment lost 0 bases, leaving 4 bases of the junction unmatched. The CDR3 has 15 residues. From germline, CDR1 is SGHTA and CDR2 FQGNSA. CDR3: CASSLAQGAFYGYTF. The CDR3 nucleotides are TGTGCCAGCAGCTTAGCGCAGGGGGCCTTCTATGGCTACACCTTC.

The V gene is TRBV6-2 or TRBV6-3, the J gene TRBJ2-7; a weak D match, TRBD1 (5 bases). Trimming shortened V by 8 bases and J by 0 bases, and 20 bases separated the two germline ends. Germline-derived CDR1 and CDR2 are MNHEY and SVGEGT. The CDR3 covers 16 residues. This CDR3 reads CASSPILGRSSYEQYF. Written as DNA, the CDR3 is TGTGCCAGCTCACCAATTTTGGGGCGTAGCTCCTACGAGCAGTACTTC.

The chain recombines TRBV10-3 with TRBJ2-1; 8 positions match TRBD2. Unmatched junction bases numbered 4, after V lost 4 bases and J lost 5 bases. Germline V lookup: CDR1 ENHRY, CDR2 SYGVKD. The length of the CDR3 is 14 residues. The DNA for the CDR3 is TGTGCCATCAGTGGCGGGACTAGTAACAATGAGCAGTTCTTC. This translates into CAISGGTSNNEQFF.

V is TRBV19 and J is TRBJ2-7, with 10 bases that match TRBD2. V shed 4 bases and J 5 bases; nucleotides not matched to a gene: 5. Germline V gene lookup returns CDR1 LNHDA and CDR2 SQIVND (reference sequence). The CDR3 is 14 amino acids. The CDR3 DNA reads TGTGCCAGTAGTACTTGGACTAGCGGAGACGAGCAGTACTTC. Translating it yields CASSTWTSGDEQYF.

Comment on this clonotype: A much larger clone sits a single nucleotide away, making a read error possible. This chain links TRBV7-6 with TRBJ1-1, with D uncertain. Per the germline V gene, CDR1 is SGHVS and CDR2 is FNYEAQ. The CDR3 is made up of 12 amino acids. Deletions cut 6 bases from V and 1 base from J, with 6 bases between. CDR3 sequence (DNA): TGTGCCAGCAGGGGCACGAACACTGAAGCTTTCTTT. This codes for CASRGTNTEAFF.